Shown below are 16 T cell receptor beta chains from a single sample sequenced in a study of early T cells in non-severe SARS-CoV-2 infection. Each CDR3 protein gets one entry after TCRdb re-called the 5' RACE reads with MiXCR. The sample has fewer than 120,000 distinct CDR3 sequences; 10% to 15% are singletons. The sequenced sample was whole blood, obtained at baseline. The receptor set was obtained from an adult who was a healthcare worker with PCR-confirmed SARS-CoV-2 infection or an uninfected control (not recorded which).

This clonotype was counted a few times. The rearrangement uses TRBV29-1 and TRBJ2-7; D is perhaps TRBD1 (6 bases). Germline CDR1 is SQVTM and CDR2 is ANQGSEA. Trimming shortened V by 6 bases and J by 1 base, and 13 bases separated the two germline ends. This CDR3 has 13 residues. The CDR3 nucleotides are TGCAGCGTCCTGACAGGTGCGTCCTACGAGCAGTACTTC. Translating it yields CSVLTGASYEQYF.

This clonotype has a count of ten or more. The chain combines TRBV3-1 with TRBJ1-1; TRBD1 is a possible D gene (5 bases). V was trimmed by 4 bases and J by 5 bases, leaving 11 bases between them. Germline V gene sequence: CDR1 LGHDT, CDR2 YNNKEL (reference sequence). CDR3 length: 13 residues. In nucleotides, the CDR3 is TGTGCCAGCAGCCTCCCAGGGAGGACTGAAGCTTTCTTT. Translated: CASSLPGRTEAFF.

The rearrangement links TRBV3-1 to TRBJ1-6; D perhaps matches TRBD1 (5 bases). CDR1 and CDR2 from the germline V gene are LGHDT and YNNKEL (reference sequence). Between the trimmed V and J ends, which lost 0 bases and 14 bases, there was a span of 20 bases. The length of the CDR3 is 16 residues. Here the CDR3 DNA reads TGTGCCAGCAGCCAAGAGAGGACGGGACGAGAATTGGCCCTCCACTTT. Its protein is CASSQERTGRELALHF.

This clonotype was seen many times. The chain has TRBV10-3 and TRBJ2-2, with D hard to call. The V gene lost 5 bases and the J gene lost 4 bases, with 5 bases spanning the gap. Germline V lookup: CDR1 ENHRY, CDR2 SYGVKD. CDR3 size: 12 residues. The CDR3, as DNA: TGTGCCATCAGTCCTGGCACCGGGGAGCTGTTTTTT. Protein sequence: CAISPGTGELFF.

This clonotype was recorded many times. The rearrangement links TRBV20-1 to TRBJ2-1; 9 nucleotides match TRBD2. Germline V gives CDR1 DFQATT, CDR2 SNEGSKA (reference sequence). The J segment lost 7 bases and the V segment lost 1 base, leaving 5 bases of the junction unmatched. The CDR3 loop spans 14 amino acids. CDR3: CSARVLAGRNEQFF. Here the CDR3 DNA reads TGCAGTGCTAGAGTGCTAGCGGGGAGGAATGAGCAGTTCTTC.

This clonotype was recorded at least ten times. V is TRBV15 and J is TRBJ2-5, with D tentatively TRBD2 (7 bases). CDR3 length equals 15 residues. Trimming left V 0 bases short and J 9 bases short, with 17 bases between. CDR1 LNHNV and CDR2 YYDKDF come from the germline V gene (reference sequence). This CDR3 is CATSRDSGGRLAQYF. The CDR3 nucleotides read TGTGCCACCAGCAGAGATTCCGGGGGGCGGCTGGCCCAGTACTTC. Using reference TRBV15 and TRBJ2-5 for the parts outside the CDR3, the full variable domain is DAMVIQNPRYQVTQFGKPVTLSCSQTLNHNVMYWYQQKSSQAPKLLFHYYDKDFNNEADTPDNFQSRRPNTSFCFLDIRSPGLGDTAMYLCATSRDSGGRLAQYFGPGTRLLVL.

V is TRBV9 and J is TRBJ1-5, with D maybe TRBD1 (5 bases). CDR1 is SGDLS and CDR2 is YYNGEE in the germline V gene. The CDR3 is 14 residues long. V was clipped by 5 bases and J by 0 bases, with 9 bases between them. The CDR3 protein is CASSRGGSNQPQHF. The CDR3 region has the DNA TGTGCCAGCAGTCGCGGGGGTAGCAATCAGCCCCAGCATTTT.

This clonotype was picked up a small number of times. This sequence joins TRBV29-1 and TRBJ1-2, with D hard to call. Germline V CDR1 and CDR2: SQVTM, ANQGSEA. V lost 7 bases and J lost 6, with 15 bases in between. The CDR3 sequence is 12 residues long. CDR3 sequence: CSADSTEDGYTF. DNA for the CDR3: TGCAGCGCTGACTCGACTGAAGATGGCTACACCTTC.

There are a few counts of this clonotype. The chain has TRBV6-6 and TRBJ2-7, with 10 bases lining up with TRBD2. The J segment lost 5 bases and the V segment lost 7 bases, leaving 8 bases of the junction unmatched. The CDR3 is made up of 14 amino acids. Germline CDR1 MNHNY, CDR2 SVGAGI (reference sequence). The CDR3 sequence is CASTSAGGPNEQYF. The CDR3, as DNA: TGTGCCAGCACCTCAGCGGGAGGGCCCAACGAGCAGTACTTC.

This clonotype was counted many times. This chain joins TRBV12-3 or TRBV12-4 and TRBJ1-2, with 8 bases that match TRBD1. This CDR3 region has 13 residues. The trim removed 5 bases at V and 4 bases at J, leaving 3 bases unmatched. Here the CDR3 DNA reads TGTGCCAGCAGTCCGACAGGGGCCTATGGCTACACCTTC. This gives the protein CASSPTGAYGYTF.

The table lists this clonotype with many counts. The V gene is TRBV5-1, the J gene TRBJ1-1; D uncertain. Germline assignment: CDR1 SGHRS and CDR2 YFSETQ. The CDR3 covers 13 residues. Trimming took 1 base from V and 5 from J, leaving 9 bases between them. This chain's CDR3 is CASSLTELTEAFF. CDR3 sequence (DNA): TGCGCCAGCAGCTTGACAGAGCTGACTGAAGCTTTCTTT.

The chain uses TRBV18 and TRBJ2-5; D uncertain. The CDR3 has 14 residues. CDR1 is KGHSH, CDR2 LQKENI, per germline. V shed 5 bases and J shed 5 bases, with 15 bases lying between them. CDR3 region: CASSGLDPQETQYF. Here the CDR3 DNA reads TGTGCCAGCTCAGGCCTGGACCCACAGGAGACCCAGTACTTC.

This clonotype was seen a few times. This chain joins TRBV29-1 and TRBJ2-3, with 8 bases that match TRBD2. The germline gives CDR1 SQVTM, CDR2 ANQGSEA. V dropped 7 bases and J dropped 0; count of bases not matched to a gene: 3. CDR3 length: 13 residues. CDR3 residues: CSALAGSTDTQYF. The CDR3 coding sequence is TGCAGCGCTTTAGCGGGGAGCACAGATACGCAGTATTTT.

The sample holds many counts of this clonotype. For the CDR3, the DNA is TGTGCCAGCAGCGTGCAGGGTTTCCTCACTGAAGCTTTCTTT. Protein sequence: CASSVQGFLTEAFF. V usage is TRBV7-2 and J usage is TRBJ1-1; D perhaps matches TRBD1 (5 bases). The CDR3 has 14 amino acids. Germline assignment: CDR1 SGHTA and CDR2 FQGNSA. Trimming took 5 bases from V and 4 from J, leaving 14 bases between them.

The chain links TRBV29-1 to TRBJ1-6, with unresolved D. CDR3 length: 14 residues. V was cut by 3 bases and J by 6 bases, with 12 bases left in between. The germline V gene encodes CDR1 SQVTM and CDR2 ANQGSEA. The CDR3 region has the DNA TGCAGCGTTGAGAGGTCCGGCTTTAATTCACCCCTCCACTTT. Translating it yields CSVERSGFNSPLHF.

The J gene is TRBJ2-5, the V gene TRBV6-5; 7 bases are shared with TRBD1. The trim removed 7 bases at V and 3 bases at J, leaving 8 bases unmatched. The CDR3 is 14 residues long. Germline CDR1 is MNHEY and CDR2 is SVGAGI. The CDR3, as DNA: TGTGCCAGCACCCAAACCGGGACAGAAGAGACCCAGTACTTC. It specifies CASTQTGTEETQYF.